This T cell receptor (beta chain) was captured in a study of cytomegalovirus exposure and HLA in healthy donors. 60 Vbeta and 13 Jbeta primers were used in PCR. Authors' methods: There were about 86 million unique TCR beta chains by a later count, and 10 million to 12 million of them were shared. Method: immunoSEQ multiplex PCR; TCRdb's copy keeps in-frame clones and lacks some. The D gene and trimming were derived from the DNA, and the V and J assignments and clone size from that table. Among about 160,000 clones listed, just under 80% were seen once. The junction had 4 bases not matched to a gene; V was cut back by 6 bases and J by 8 bases. Germline CDR1 is MDHEN and CDR2 is SYDVKM. The CDR3 runs to 13 residues.

The V gene is TRBV28, the J gene TRBJ1-4, with 9 bases fitting TRBD1. The receptor comes from a woman in her 50s in good health and CMV-seronegative. The sequenced sample consisted of PBMCs. The DNA of the CDR3 is TGTGCCAGCAGGGACAGGGGTGACGAAAAACTGTTTTTT. Protein sequence: CASRDRGDEKLFF.